Described below is a single T cell receptor (beta chain) sequence and its context. This entry belongs to a study of blood T cell repertoires in COVID-19. Study context: Both acute and convalescent COVID-19 samples were obtained from the United States, Italy and Spain. In each case, the material was cDNA or gDNA derived from T cells, B-cell-depleted T cells, or PBMCs.

How the authors handled the data: Researchers report that nucleated cell counts were estimated from reference gene primer amplification. Clones were read by immunoSEQ multiplex PCR, and TCRdb kept only the in-frame ones, dropping some. V, J and clone size reflect that table, while D and trimming were determined from the DNA. Of about 150,000 clones in the sample, 75% to 90% were seen once. The V gene's germline CDR1 is SGDLS and CDR2 YYNGEE. Trimming removed 0 bases from V and 1 base from J, with 9 bases in between. The CDR3 contains 15 residues. Sequences were obtained from peripheral blood. The chain employs TRBV9 and TRBJ2-3; the D gene is possibly TRBD2 (6 bases). This TCR came from a human donor in a cohort sampled during active COVID-19. The CDR3 protein is CASSVGLEGTDTQYF. The CDR3 DNA is TGTGCCAGCAGCGTAGGACTAGAGGGCACAGATACGCAGTATTTT.